The clone carrying this T cell receptor beta chain appeared once. In the source study's methods: Amplifying reference gene primers gave estimates of nucleated cell counts. Produced via immunoSEQ multiplex PCR; TCRdb's table is partial and in-frame only. That table supplies the V and J calls and clone size; D and trimming were determined from the DNA. The sample contains around 140,000 clones, more than 60% of which appear only once. Germline CDR1 MNHEY, CDR2 SVGAGI. V was clipped by 2 bases and J by 0 bases, with 7 bases between them. This CDR3 is built from 14 residues. The data were taken from a study of blood T cell repertoires in COVID-19. Study-level information: Sites across the United States, Italy and Spain contributed samples from acute and convalescent COVID-19. T cells, B-cell-depleted T cells, or PBMCs provided the cDNA or gDNA that served as material.

The TCR originated in a woman in her seventies with acute or convalescent COVID-19. Sequencing used peripheral blood. The gene calls are TRBV6-5 and TRBJ1-1; D might be TRBD1 (5 bases). In DNA form, the CDR3 reads TGTGCCAGCAGTTACCAGGGCCTGAACACTGAAGCTTTCTTT. As protein: CASSYQGLNTEAFF.